The T cell receptor (beta chain) under discussion was sequenced for a study of blood T cell dynamics during melanoma immunotherapy. Generated by immunoSEQ multiplex PCR, the TCRdb table keeps only in-frame clones and is missing some. The sample records around 6,200 clones, around 80% being singletons. The time point here: week 3, after first cycle of checkpoint inhibitor. Prior systemic cancer therapy, immunosuppressant use and other active malignancies excluded patients. V lost 2 bases and J lost 2; bases outside the gene matches: 6. From germline, CDR1 is MNHEY and CDR2 SVGAGI. This CDR3 is 15 amino acids long.

This sequence joins TRBV6-5 and TRBJ2-7; 7 bases agree with TRBD2. This material consisted of blood, taken from a patient treated with checkpoint blockade. The clonotype was recovered from a human donor with melanoma. The CDR3 loop reads CASSYERGAAYEQYF. CDR3 nucleotide sequence: TGTGCCAGCAGTTACGAGCGGGGAGCCGCCTACGAGCAGTACTTC.